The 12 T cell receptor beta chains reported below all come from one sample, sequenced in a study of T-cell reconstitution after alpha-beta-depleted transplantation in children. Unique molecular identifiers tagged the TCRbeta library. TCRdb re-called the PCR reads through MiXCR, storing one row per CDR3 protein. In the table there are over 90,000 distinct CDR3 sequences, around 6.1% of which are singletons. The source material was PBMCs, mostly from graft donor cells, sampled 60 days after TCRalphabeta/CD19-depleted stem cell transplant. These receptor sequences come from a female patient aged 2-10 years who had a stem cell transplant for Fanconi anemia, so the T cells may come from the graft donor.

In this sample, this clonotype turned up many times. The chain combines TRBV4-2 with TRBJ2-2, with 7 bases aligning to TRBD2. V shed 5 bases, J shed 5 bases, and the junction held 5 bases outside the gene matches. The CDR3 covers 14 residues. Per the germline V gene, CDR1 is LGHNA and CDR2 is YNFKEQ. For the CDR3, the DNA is TGTGCCAGCAGCGGGAGGGACGTAACCGGGGAGCTGTTTTTT. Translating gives CASSGRDVTGELFF.

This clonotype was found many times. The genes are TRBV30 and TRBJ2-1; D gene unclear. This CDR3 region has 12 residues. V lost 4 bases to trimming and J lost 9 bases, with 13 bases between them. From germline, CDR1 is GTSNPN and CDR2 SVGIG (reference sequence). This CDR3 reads CAWNFIRGEQFF. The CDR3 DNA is TGTGCCTGGAATTTCATCAGAGGTGAGCAGTTCTTC.

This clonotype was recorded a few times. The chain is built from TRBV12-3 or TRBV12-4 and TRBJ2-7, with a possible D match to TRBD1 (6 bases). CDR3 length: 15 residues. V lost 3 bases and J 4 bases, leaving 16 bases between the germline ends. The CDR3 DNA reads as TGTGCCAGCAGTTTTGGTACAGGGCGCGGGTACGAGCAGTACTTC. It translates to CASSFGTGRGYEQYF.

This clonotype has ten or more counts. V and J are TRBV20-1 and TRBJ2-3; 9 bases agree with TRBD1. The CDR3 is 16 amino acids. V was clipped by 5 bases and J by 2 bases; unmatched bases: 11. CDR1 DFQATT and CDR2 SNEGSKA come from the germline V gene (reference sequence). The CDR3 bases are TGCAGTGCTCGGGATTGGACAGGGGAGGTCACAGATACGCAGTATTTT. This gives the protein CSARDWTGEVTDTQYF.

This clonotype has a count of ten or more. For the CDR3, the DNA is TGTGCCAGCAGCCCTGGACGGGCGTATCACCAGCGGCAGTTCTTC. As protein: CASSPGRAYHQRQFF. V is TRBV14 and J is TRBJ2-1; D gene uncertain. V was shortened by 4 bases and J by 12 bases, with 22 bases between the two germline ends. This CDR3 region has 15 residues. In germline, CDR1 is SGHDN, CDR2 FVKESK. Full variable domain (remainder filled in from reference TRBV14 and TRBJ2-1): EAGVTQFPSHSVIEKGQTVTLRCDPISGHDNLYWYRRVMGKEIKFLLHFVKESKQDESGMPNNRFLAERTGGTYSTLKVQPAELEDSGVYFCASSPGRAYHQRQFFGPGTRLTVL.

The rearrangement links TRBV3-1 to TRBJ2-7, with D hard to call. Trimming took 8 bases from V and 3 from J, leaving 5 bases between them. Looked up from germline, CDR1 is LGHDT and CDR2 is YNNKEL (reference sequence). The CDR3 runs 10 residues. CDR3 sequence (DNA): TGTGCCAGCGGCCGCTACGAGCAGTACTTC. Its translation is CASGRYEQYF.

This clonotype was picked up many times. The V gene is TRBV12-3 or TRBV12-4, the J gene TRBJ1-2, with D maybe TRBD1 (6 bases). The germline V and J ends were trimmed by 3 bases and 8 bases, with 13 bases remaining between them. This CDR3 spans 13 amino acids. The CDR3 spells CASSFSGVRGYTF. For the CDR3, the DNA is TGTGCCAGCAGTTTCTCAGGGGTGAGGGGCTACACCTTC.

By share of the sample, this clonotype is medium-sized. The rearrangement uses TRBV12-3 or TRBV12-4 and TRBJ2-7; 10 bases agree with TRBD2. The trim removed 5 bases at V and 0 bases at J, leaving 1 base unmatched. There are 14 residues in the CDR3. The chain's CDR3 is CASSSGGASYEQYF. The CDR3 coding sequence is TGTGCCAGCAGTAGCGGGGGGGCCTCCTACGAGCAGTACTTC.

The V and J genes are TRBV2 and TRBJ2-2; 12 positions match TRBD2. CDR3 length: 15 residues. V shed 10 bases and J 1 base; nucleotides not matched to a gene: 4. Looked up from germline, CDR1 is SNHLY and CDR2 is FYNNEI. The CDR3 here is CATTGLAGNTGELFF. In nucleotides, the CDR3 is TGTGCCACCACGGGACTAGCGGGGAACACCGGGGAGCTGTTTTTT.

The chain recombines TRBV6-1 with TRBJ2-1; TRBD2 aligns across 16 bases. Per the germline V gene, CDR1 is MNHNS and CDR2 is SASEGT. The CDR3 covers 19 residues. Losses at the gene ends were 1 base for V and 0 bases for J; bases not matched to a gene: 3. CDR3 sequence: CASSEVGLAGGSSYNEQFF. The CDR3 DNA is TGTGCCAGCAGTGAAGTGGGACTAGCGGGAGGGAGCTCCTACAATGAGCAGTTCTTC.

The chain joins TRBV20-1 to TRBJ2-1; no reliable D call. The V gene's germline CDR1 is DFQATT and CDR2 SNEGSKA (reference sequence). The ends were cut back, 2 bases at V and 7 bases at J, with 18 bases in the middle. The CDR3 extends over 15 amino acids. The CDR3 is CSARPPGPGGNEQFF. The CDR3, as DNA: TGCAGTGCTAGACCCCCCGGGCCAGGTGGGAATGAGCAGTTCTTC.

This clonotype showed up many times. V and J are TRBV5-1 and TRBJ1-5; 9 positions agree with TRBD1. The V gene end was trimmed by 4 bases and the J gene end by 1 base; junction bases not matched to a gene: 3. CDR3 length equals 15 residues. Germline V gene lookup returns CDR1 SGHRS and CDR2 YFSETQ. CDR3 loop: CASSPGQGSNQPQHF. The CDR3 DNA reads TGCGCCAGCAGCCCGGGACAGGGCAGCAATCAGCCCCAGCATTTT.